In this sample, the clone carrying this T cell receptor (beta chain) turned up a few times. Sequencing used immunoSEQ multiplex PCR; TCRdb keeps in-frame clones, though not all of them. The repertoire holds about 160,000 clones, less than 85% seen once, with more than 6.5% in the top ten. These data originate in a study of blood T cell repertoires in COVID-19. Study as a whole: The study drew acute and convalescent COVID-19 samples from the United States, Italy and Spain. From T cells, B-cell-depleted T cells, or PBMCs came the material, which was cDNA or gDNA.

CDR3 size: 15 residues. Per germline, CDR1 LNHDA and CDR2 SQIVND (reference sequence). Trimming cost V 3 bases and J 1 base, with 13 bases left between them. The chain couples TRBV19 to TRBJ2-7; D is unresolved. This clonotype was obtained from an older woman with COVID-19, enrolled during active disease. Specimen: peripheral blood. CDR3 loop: CASSIGGTGSYEQYF. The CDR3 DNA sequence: TGTGCCAGTAGTATTGGTGGTACGGGTTCCTACGAGCAGTACTTC. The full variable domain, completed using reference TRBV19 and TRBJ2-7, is DGGITQSPKYLFRKEGQNVTLSCEQNLNHDAMYWYRQDPGQGLRLIYYSQIVNDFQKGDIAEGYSVSREKKESFPLTVTSAQKNPTAFYLCASSIGGTGSYEQYFGPGTRLTVT.